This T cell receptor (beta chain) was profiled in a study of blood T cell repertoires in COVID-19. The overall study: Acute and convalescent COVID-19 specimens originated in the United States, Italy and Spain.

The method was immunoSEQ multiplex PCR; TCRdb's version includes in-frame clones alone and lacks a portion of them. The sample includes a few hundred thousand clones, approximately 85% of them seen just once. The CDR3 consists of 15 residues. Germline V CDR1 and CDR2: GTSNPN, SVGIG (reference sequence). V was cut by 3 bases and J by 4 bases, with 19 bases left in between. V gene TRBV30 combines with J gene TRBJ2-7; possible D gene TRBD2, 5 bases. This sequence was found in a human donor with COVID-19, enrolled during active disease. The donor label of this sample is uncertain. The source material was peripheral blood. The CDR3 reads CAWSGDGRVGYEQYF. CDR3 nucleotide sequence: TGTGCCTGGAGCGGGGATGGAAGGGTGGGGTACGAGCAGTACTTC.